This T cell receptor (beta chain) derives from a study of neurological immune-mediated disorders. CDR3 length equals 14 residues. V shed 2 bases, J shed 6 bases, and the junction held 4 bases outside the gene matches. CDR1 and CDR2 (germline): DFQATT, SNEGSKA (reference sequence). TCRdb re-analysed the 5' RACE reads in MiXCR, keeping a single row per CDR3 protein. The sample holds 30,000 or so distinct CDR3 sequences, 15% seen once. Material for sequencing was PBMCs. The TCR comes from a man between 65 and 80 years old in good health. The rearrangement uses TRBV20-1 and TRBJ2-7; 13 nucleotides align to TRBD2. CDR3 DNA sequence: TGCAGTGCTAGATACGGGACTAGCGGGACCGAGCAGTACTTC. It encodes CSARYGTSGTEQYF.